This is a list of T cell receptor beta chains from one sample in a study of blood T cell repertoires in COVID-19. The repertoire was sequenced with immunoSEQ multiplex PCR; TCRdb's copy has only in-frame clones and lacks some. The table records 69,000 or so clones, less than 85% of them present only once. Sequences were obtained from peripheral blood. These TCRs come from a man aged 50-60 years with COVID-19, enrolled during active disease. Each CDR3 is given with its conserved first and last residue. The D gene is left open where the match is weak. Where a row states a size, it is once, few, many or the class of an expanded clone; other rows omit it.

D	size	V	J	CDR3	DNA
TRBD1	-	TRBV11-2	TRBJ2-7	CASSSGTGGGEQYF	TGTGCCAGCAGCTCCGGGACAGGGGGGGGCGAGCAGTACTTC
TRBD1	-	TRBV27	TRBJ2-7	CASSPGTGAAYEQYF	TGTGCCAGCAGTCCAGGGACAGGGGCAGCCTACGAGCAGTACTTC
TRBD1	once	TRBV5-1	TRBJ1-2	CASSSGQGFTNYGYTF	TGCGCCAGCAGCTCTGGACAGGGCTTTACTAACTATGGCTACACCTTC
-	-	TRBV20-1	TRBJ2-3	CSVSDTDTQYF	TGCAGTGTAAGCGACACAGATACGCAGTATTTT
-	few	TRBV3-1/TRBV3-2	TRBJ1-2	CASSQDLGRWGGYTF	TGTGCCAGCAGCCAAGATTTAGGCCGATGGGGCGGCTACACCTTC
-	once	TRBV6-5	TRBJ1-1	CASSYTGNTEAFF	TGTGCCAGCAGTTATACGGGGAACACTGAAGCTTTCTTT
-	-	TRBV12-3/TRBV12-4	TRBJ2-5	CASRPLGAETQYF	TGTGCCAGCAGACCATTAGGGGCGGAGACCCAGTACTTC
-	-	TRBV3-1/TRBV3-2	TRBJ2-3	CASSQDRAWTDTQYF	TGTGCCAGCAGCCAAGACAGGGCGTGGACAGATACGCAGTATTTT
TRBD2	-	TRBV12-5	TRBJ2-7	CASAGRLAGSYEQYF	TGTGCTAGTGCGGGCCGGCTAGCGGGTTCCTACGAGCAGTACTTC
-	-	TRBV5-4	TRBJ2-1	CASSPPKTGTNEQFF	TGTGCCAGCAGTCCTCCAAAGACGGGAACCAATGAGCAGTTCTTC
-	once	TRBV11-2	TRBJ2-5	CASSKGHSYQETQYF	TGTGCCAGCTCAAAAGGACACTCGTACCAAGAGACCCAGTACTTC
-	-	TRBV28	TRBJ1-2	CASSPQSRGWVYTF	TGTGCCAGCAGTCCCCAAAGCAGGGGATGGGTCTACACCTTC
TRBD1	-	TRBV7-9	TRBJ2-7	CASSQTPDRATYEQYF	TGTGCCAGCAGTCAAACCCCAGACAGGGCTACCTACGAGCAGTACTTC
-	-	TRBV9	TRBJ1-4	CASSVAAGETNEKLFF	TGTGCCAGCAGCGTAGCTGCGGGAGAAACTAATGAAAAACTGTTTTTT
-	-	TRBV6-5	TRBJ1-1	CASSYSRGLDTEAFF	TGTGCCAGCAGTTACTCACGGGGGTTGGACACTGAAGCTTTCTTT
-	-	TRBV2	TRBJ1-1	CASSAEGGLNTEAFF	TGTGCCAGCAGCGCCGAAGGGGGACTGAACACTGAAGCTTTCTTT
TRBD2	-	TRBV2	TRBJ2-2	CASSAGTSGAGAGELFF	TGTGCCAGCAGCGCCGGGACTAGCGGGGCGGGAGCCGGGGAGCTGTTTTTT
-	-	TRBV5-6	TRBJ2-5	CASRQWGVTQETQYF	TGTGCCAGCAGACAGTGGGGGGTTACCCAAGAGACCCAGTACTTC
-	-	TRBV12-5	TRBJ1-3	CASGPLREGKRNTIYF	TGTGCTAGTGGTCCCCTCCGGGAGGGGAAGAGAAACACCATATATTTT
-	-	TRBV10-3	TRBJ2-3	CAMRGSTDTQYF	TGTGCCATGCGGGGTAGCACAGATACGCAGTATTTT
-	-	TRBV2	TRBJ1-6	CASSLPGLRGPTYNSPLHF	TGTGCCAGCAGCTTACCGGGATTACGAGGCCCCACGTATAATTCACCCCTCCACTTT
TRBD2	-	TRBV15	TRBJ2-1	CATSRLTGTSGDPRLSYNEQFF	TGTGCCACCAGCAGGCTGACCGGGACTAGCGGTGACCCCCGCCTCTCCTACAATGAGCAGTTCTTC
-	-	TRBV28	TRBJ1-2	CASSPVGQLTHYGYTF	TGTGCCAGCAGCCCCGTAGGACAGTTAACTCACTATGGCTACACCTTC
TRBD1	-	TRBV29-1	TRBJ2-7	CSVEKVTGGMEQYF	TGCAGCGTTGAAAAGGTGACAGGGGGTATGGAGCAGTACTTC
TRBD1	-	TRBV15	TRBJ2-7	CATSGRQGTLSYEQYF	TGTGCCACCAGCGGGAGACAGGGGACTCTCTCCTACGAGCAGTACTTC
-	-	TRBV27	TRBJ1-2	CASSLGAGGGYTF	TGTGCCAGCAGTTTAGGGGCCGGGGGTGGCTACACCTTC
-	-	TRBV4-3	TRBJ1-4	CASSQVPVPNEKLFF	TGCGCCAGCAGCCAAGTTCCCGTTCCTAATGAAAAACTGTTTTTT
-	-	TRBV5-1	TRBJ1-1	CASSLAVGPNTEAFF	TGCGCCAGCAGCTTGGCCGTGGGCCCGAACACTGAAGCTTTCTTT
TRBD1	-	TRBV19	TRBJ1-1	CAYGTGNIFF	TGTGCCTACGGGACAGGCAATATTTTCTTT
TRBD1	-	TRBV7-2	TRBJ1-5	CASRGGYSNQPQHF	TGTGCCTCTCGAGGGGGCTATAGCAATCAGCCCCAGCATTTT
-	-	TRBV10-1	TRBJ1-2	CASSEINGYTF	TGCGCCAGCAGTGAGATCAATGGCTACACCTTC
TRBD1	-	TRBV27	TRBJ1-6	CASSLETGGSPLHF	TGTGCCAGCAGTCTAGAAACAGGGGGTTCACCCCTCCACTTT
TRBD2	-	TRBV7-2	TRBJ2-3	CASSLGISGGASTQYF	TGTGCCAGCAGCTTAGGTATTAGCGGGGGGGCCAGTACGCAGTATTTT
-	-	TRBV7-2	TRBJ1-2	CASVTGISYTF	TGTGCCAGTGTCACAGGGATTAGCTACACCTTC
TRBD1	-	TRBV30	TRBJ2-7	CAWSANRDRTSYEQYF	TGTGCCTGGAGTGCAAATCGGGACAGGACGTCATACGAGCAGTACTTC
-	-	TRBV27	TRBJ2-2	CASSFSSANTGELFF	TGTGCCAGCAGTTTTTCCAGCGCGAACACCGGGGAGCTGTTTTTT
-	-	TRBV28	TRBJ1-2	CASGRNYGYTF	TGTGCCAGCGGCAGGAACTATGGCTACACCTTC
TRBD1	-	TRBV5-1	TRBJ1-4	CASSLGQGPEKLFF	TGCGCCAGCAGCCTGGGACAGGGTCCCGAAAAACTGTTTTTT
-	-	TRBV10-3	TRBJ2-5	CAISERLVETQYF	TGTGCCATCAGTGAGAGGCTAGTAGAGACCCAGTACTTC
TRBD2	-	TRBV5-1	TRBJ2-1	CASSLEAGGQTEQFF	TGCGCCAGCAGCTTGGAAGCGGGGGGGCAGACTGAGCAGTTCTTC
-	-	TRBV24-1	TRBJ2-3	CATSGRQDTDTQYF	TGTGCCACCAGTGGTAGACAGGACACAGATACGCAGTATTTT
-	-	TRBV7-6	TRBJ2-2	CASSLTRGAGTGELFF	TGTGCCAGCAGCTTAACCCGGGGGGCTGGCACCGGGGAGCTGTTTTTT
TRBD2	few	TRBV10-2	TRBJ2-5	CASSATSGVQETQYF	TGCGCCAGCAGCGCCACTAGCGGGGTACAAGAGACCCAGTACTTC
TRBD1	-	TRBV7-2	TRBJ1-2	CASSLSIAGTAYGYTF	TGTGCCAGCAGCTTATCCATTGCGGGGACAGCCTATGGCTACACCTTC
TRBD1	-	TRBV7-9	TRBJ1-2	CASRLDRDYGYTF	TGTGCCAGCAGATTAGACAGGGACTATGGCTACACCTTC
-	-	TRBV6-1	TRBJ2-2	CASSEAPSGELFF	TGTGCCAGCAGTGAAGCCCCGAGCGGGGAGCTGTTTTTT
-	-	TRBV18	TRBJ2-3	CASSPPNLQTDTQYF	TGTGCCAGCTCACCACCAAATTTACAAACAGATACGCAGTATTTT
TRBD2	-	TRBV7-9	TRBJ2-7	CASSPPGRTSGTKQYF	TGTGCCAGCAGCCCCCCCGGCAGGACTAGCGGAACTAAGCAGTACTTC
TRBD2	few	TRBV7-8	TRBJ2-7	CASTRGASGNSYEQYF	TGTGCCAGCACCCGCGGGGCTAGCGGAAATAGTTACGAGCAGTACTTC
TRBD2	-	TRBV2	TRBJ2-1	CASRDDSGGAGNEQFF	TGTGCCAGCAGGGACGATAGCGGGGGGGCTGGGAATGAGCAGTTCTTC
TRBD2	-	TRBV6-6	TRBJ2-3	CASSSSGGKSTDTQYF	TGTGCCAGCAGTTCTAGCGGGGGGAAGAGCACAGATACGCAGTATTTT
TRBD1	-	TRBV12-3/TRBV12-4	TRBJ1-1	CASSIGQGGEAFF	TGTGCCAGCAGCATAGGACAGGGAGGGGAAGCTTTCTTT
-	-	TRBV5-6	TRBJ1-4	CASSLGGREKLFF	TGTGCCAGCAGCTTAGGGGGTCGTGAAAAACTGTTTTTT
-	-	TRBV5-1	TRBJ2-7	CASSSTLGEQYF	TGCGCCAGCAGCTCGACTTTGGGCGAGCAGTACTTC
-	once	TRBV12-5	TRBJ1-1	CASGLRQVTEAFF	TGTGCTAGTGGTTTGAGACAGGTCACTGAAGCTTTCTTT
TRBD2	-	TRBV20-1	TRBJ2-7	CSASYSGVDYEQYF	TGCAGTGCTAGTTATAGCGGGGTAGACTACGAGCAGTACTTC